This entry concerns a single T cell receptor (beta chain). What this receptor recognizes is not known. No clone much larger than this one lies a single base away; base qualities are absent. This entry comes from a study of cytomegalovirus exposure and HLA in healthy donors (dated 2017 in TCRdb). About the study as a whole: According to an earlier analysis of several hundred of the donors, some 180 million T cells yielded 90 million to 140 million unique TCR beta sequences and approximately 280 Gb of sequence data. Using immunosequencing, the study profiled T cell repertoires from 550 to 750 subjects and related those repertoires to cytomegalovirus serostatus. Typing coverage varied by locus: about 620-640 donors for A, B, C, DRB1 and DQB1; roughly 560 for DQA1; nearly 610 for DPA1; around 490 for DPB1. Approximately 310 gigabases of sequencing data and approximately 85 million unique TCR sequences were included in an early release covering about 700 HLA-typed donors. Besides the first cohort of 666 subjects, a separate validation cohort made up of about 120 different subjects was used. Across roughly 420 genotyped donors of the cohort, an average of approximately 240,000 unique TCR beta nucleotide sequences per donor were sequenced, and approximately 19% of those sequences were non-productive. Alongside the repertoire data, information on donor age, sex, ethnicity and CMV serostatus was compiled. The study aimed to test whether cataloging public T cell receptors could reveal signatures of past pathogen exposure. High-throughput TCR immunosequencing, statistical association of individual TCRs with disease status, and machine learning were combined to predict cytomegalovirus infection status. Among the roughly 400 genotyped donors, 75% to 90% belonged to the genetic ancestry cluster associated with self-reported Caucasian donors. To decide whether each TCR beta V gene segment behaved as functional or pseudogenic, an earlier analysis of approximately 600 of the donors relied on high-throughput TCR beta sequencing. A later genetic analysis used genome-wide SNP genotypes for about 60% of the roughly 700 donors, treating that subset as a discovery cohort. Every discovery cohort repertoire had been produced on one sequencing platform. Several DR-DQ haplotypes were handled as single units for association and clustering, since linkage in the cohort was strong. Rather than drawing on any new phenotypic data, the later analysis identified candidate immune exposures from TCR beta sequences and the way those sequences occurred across donors. Both class I and class II loci were covered by HLA typing, at four-digit resolution. A later analysis re-analyzed previously published TCR beta repertoires from approximately 700 donors and added high-resolution HLA genotyping to study TCR occurrence patterns. Points the paper makes about the study in general: A later analysis found that TCR association rates varied across HLA loci, with DRB1 alleles showing the most associated TCRs and HLA-C alleles the fewest. The earlier analysis of fewer than 750 of the donors excluded approximately 17 rarely observed V segments, including chromosome 9 orphons, because counts were too low. Because some donors lacked HLA typing at each locus, the association tests relied only on the typed subset. In a later genetic analysis, fewer N-insertions in productive TCRs were reported among donors in an Asian-associated ancestry cluster than the approximately 630-donor mean. According to the authors, the approach could potentially be generalized to other disease states and immunological phenotypes. In a later analysis, most CMV-associated TCR beta chains were found to appear HLA-restricted, with HLA associations seemingly driven largely by CMV exposure. CMV serostatus was the only immune exposure information available for the cohort. Several of the top co-occurrence clusters appeared to be linked to parvovirus B19, influenza, CMV and Epstein-Barr virus, according to a later analysis. The presence/absence analyses assumed that sequencing depth was roughly uniform across donors, and that assumption may not be true. Three of the identified cytomegalovirus-associated TCR beta chains were confirmed in vitro to be specific for cytomegalovirus antigens. The sequencing pipeline was judged likely to have produced a cluster of highly shared sequence variants as a technical artifact. Cytomegalovirus status was reported to be diagnosed by the classifier with high specificity and sensitivity in both the original and validation cohorts. Most TCR sequences were observed very rarely across donors, whereas some public TCRs were present in many individuals. In an earlier analysis of more than 450 of the donors, most TCR beta V segments were observed in productive rearrangements about 87% or about 30% of the time, broadly matching IMGT annotations. A further reported finding was that TCR beta sequences accurately predicted the HLA-A and HLA-B alleles for most subjects in the first cohort. The cohort was sequenced for TCR beta chains only, and without alpha or paired-chain data the features that could be detected were limited. In a later analysis, some 17,000 TCR beta sequences were associated with specific HLA alleles at a false discovery rate of 0.05. A total of some 180 TCR beta chains were listed by the study as associated with cytomegalovirus. Correlated functional status among segregating V segments might be attributable to linkage disequilibrium, but an unknown experimental factor could not be ruled out. Compared with equally common non-associated chains, HLA-associated TCR beta chains in a later analysis were more clonally expanded and had lower generation probabilities. When HLA alleles, especially DR and DQ, strongly co-occurred, TCR associations were difficult to assign to individual alleles. Some IMGT-functional V segments, including TRBV6-2 and TRBV6-3, could not be distinguished by the 87-base-pair reads and were therefore excluded. A later genetic analysis associated a missense DCLRE1C variant with V-gene and J-gene trimming of TCR beta chains, and an independent cohort replicated the association.

V trim: 0 bases; J trim: 6 bases; unmatched bases: 8. CDR1 and CDR2, looked up from the germline V gene, are SGDLS and YYNGEE. The cysteine opens and the phenylalanine closes a CDR3 of 16 amino acids. Only CDR3 DNA is held: 48 bases, read in frame from base 1. The cohort comprised 710 or so healthy bone marrow donors. All cohort members were sampled while nominally healthy, although unrecorded immune exposures were likely present. Of the 670 or so cohort members, 250 to 300 had positive CMV serostatus and 352 had negative CMV serostatus, and CMV serostatus was not recorded for the donor. Each donor provided a peripheral blood sample, and peripheral blood mononuclear cells were used for TCR beta sequencing. Genomic DNA extraction from the blood cell samples was performed with the Qiagen DNeasy Blood Extraction Kit. The protocol used for the library was the immunoSEQ multiplex PCR assay. A mixture of 60 forward primers for TCR Vbeta segments and 13 reverse primers for TCR Jbeta segments was used in the multiplex PCR. The CDR3 region of rearranged TCR beta genes was amplified from genomic DNA with a multiplex PCR assay. The Illumina HiSeq System was used to sequence the amplified TCR beta libraries as 87-base-pair reads. In the original analysis: Across the 640 or so repertoires, a later analysis counted tens of millions of unique TCR beta chains, some 11 million of which were shared by at least two donors. Raw reads were error-corrected and collapsed into unique sequences with a nearest-neighbor algorithm that merged closely related sequences to remove PCR and sequencing errors. CDR3 sequences were aligned to IMGT reference sequences to assign V, D and J gene segments. For a sequence to be retained, at least a six-nucleotide match to both a V gene segment and a J gene segment was required. Rearrangements were classified as productive when the CDR3 lacked stop codons and remained in frame with V and J, and all other rearrangements were classified as non-productive. CDR3 was defined according to IMGT convention as the region running from the second conserved V-encoded cysteine to the conserved J-encoded phenylalanine. The earlier analysis of some 550 of the donors excluded any sequence lacking an unambiguous match to a single V gene segment. An earlier analysis of under 750 of the donors called V segments functional above 56.7% productive rearrangements and segregating when the between-donor standard deviation exceeded 5%. A statistical classification framework was built to diagnose cytomegalovirus status from the catalog of TCR beta chain sequences. In a later analysis, V and J genes were assigned by comparing TCR nucleotide sequences against IMGT/GENE-DB human TR gene sequences. In a later analysis, CDR3 sequences and most-parsimonious VDJ recombination scenarios were assigned using the TCRdist pipeline. In a later analysis, each TCR beta chain was defined by its CDR3 amino acid sequence together with its V-gene family, and reads lacking a unique V-gene family were excluded. A later analysis removed 592 highly shared, low-generation-probability nucleotide sequences to deal with suspected cross-contamination and a sequencing artifact. In a later analysis, a clonal expansion index for each public chain was calculated from normalized within-repertoire ranks of inferred template counts. Generation probabilities in a later analysis came from a VDJ recombination model fitted to out-of-frame rearrangements, and those results were checked against IGoR. Hypergeometric tests were used in a later analysis to score TCR-TCR, TCR-HLA and TCR-CMV co-occurrence, with a repertoire-size bias correction applied to the TCR pairs. False discovery rates were estimated in a later analysis by permuting HLA or CMV assignments 20 times. In a later analysis, co-occurring TCRs were grouped using DBSCAN, with TCRdist sequence similarity added in when clustering inside HLA-allele-positive subsets. Repertoires with fewer than 30,000 or more than 120,000 public chains were left out of co-occurrence clustering, as were five repertoires with anomalous nucleotide sharing. In its TCRdb copy, this immuneACCESS table keeps in-frame sequences only and misses some clones. Where compared with another copy, unresolved V genes explain less than half of these, and the others have no known cause. Clone size and the V and J calls come from that table; the DNA yielded D and trimming. For this sample there are about 150,000 clones; around 79% appear just once. Roughly 3.6% of the sample belongs to the ten largest clones.

This receptor was obtained from a human donor in good health. The sequenced sample was PBMCs. This chain joins TRBV9 to TRBJ2-7; 11 central nucleotides agree with TRBD2. This receptor has the CDR3 CASSVALLAGEGEQYF. The base sequence is TGTGCCAGCAGCGTAGCTTTACTAGCGGGAGAAGGCGAGCAGTACTTC.